This T cell receptor beta chain emerged from a study of blood T cell repertoires in COVID-19 (TCRdb year 2020). About the investigation overall: Samples from collaborators originated in the United States, Italy and Spain and spanned both the acute and convalescent phases of COVID-19. The material from the prospective study consisted of cDNA or gDNA derived from T cells, B-cell-depleted T cells, or PBMCs. Subjects who had been exposed to COVID-19, were actively infected with it, or had recovered from it provided the deeply sampled blood TCRbeta repertoires that made up the dataset. The repertoires were made available in a free public database intended to serve as a resource for research on the immune response to SARS-CoV-2. The samples were drawn from two sources: the first 160 participants of the ongoing ImmuneRACE study, and some 1,300 subjects contributed by 6 global collaborators. A de-identified subject ID, COVID-19 status, age in years and sex were almost always included in the sample metadata. HLA class I and class II types, where available, came from metadata supplied by the sample provider rather than from assay-based typing. Paper-wide results and their limitations: Clinical and demographic metadata were provided uncurated, with the amount varying by source and participant.

In the prospective study, participants were about 18 to 89 years old, resided in about two dozen geographic areas of the United States, and were enrolled through a virtual design. In the prospective study, cohorts were assigned on the basis of participant-reported clinical history obtained from a screening survey and a study questionnaire. In the prospective study, whole blood, serum and a nasopharyngeal or oropharyngeal swab were collected from each participant by mobile phlebotomists. Over a roughly two-month period, participants in the prospective study had the option of providing additional blood draws and questionnaires. Prospective study blood samples were shipped either frozen or at room temperature before DNA extraction. There are 15 amino acids in the CDR3, from cysteine to phenylalanine inclusive. Just the 45-base CDR3 DNA is kept, in frame starting at base 1. Unmatched junction bases come to 9, with V trimmed by 7 bases and J by 6 bases. Looking up the germline V gene (reference sequence) yields CDR1 MNHEY and CDR2 SMNVEV.

This clone showed up just a few times. Its cognate antigen has yet to be identified. It has no much larger one-base neighbor in the sample; base qualities were not kept. The immunoSEQ Assay, a bias-controlled multiplex PCR, was used to amplify TCRbeta CDR3 regions from genomic DNA. Turning to the authors' computational methods: Nucleated cell counts per sample were estimated from amplification of reference gene primers within the assay. To quantify the absolute abundance of each unique TCRbeta CDR3 rearrangement, sequence reads were collapsed and filtered. For each sample, productive Simpson clonality was calculated as the square root of Simpson's diversity index over productive rearrangements. TCRdb holds this immuneACCESS table with in-frame rearrangements only. Some clones are missing; in checked studies, unresolved V genes explain under half, and the rest has no known cause. That table is the source of V, J and clone size, and D and trimming were worked out from the DNA. In all, the sample holds 190,000 or so clones, and roughly 86% of those were seen once. 10% of the sample lies in the top ten.

Material: PBMCs or T cells enriched from blood (not recorded which). The chain employs TRBV27 and TRBJ2-2; the junction holds 9 bases that match TRBD2. This sequence originates from a man younger than 35 with acute COVID-19. The CDR3 protein: CASKPSSGKPGELFF. The nucleotide sequence reads TGTGCCAGCAAACCCTCTAGCGGGAAGCCCGGGGAGCTGTTTTTT.